The 24 T cell receptor beta chains presented below share a single source sample, sequenced in a study of regulatory T cells in long-lasting Graves disease. Time point specified: newly diagnosed GD, antithyroid drugs for less than 3 months. The TCR library was prepared using RNA isolated from PBMCs. Arm-PCR of CDR3 regions and iRepertoire HTBI primers were the basis on which TCR beta libraries were built. From the multiplex PCR reads, TCRdb called clonotypes with MiXCR, one entry per CDR3 protein. The sample consists of approximately 460,000 distinct CDR3 sequences, around 17% of them appearing once. These data were also reused for a study on T cells in Graves' hyperthyroidism and ophthalmopathy.

Sequencing was performed on peripheral blood mononuclear cells (PBMCs), taken at new diagnosis, from a patient treated with antithyroid drugs. The receptors originated from a woman aged 30 to 39 with Graves disease.

This clonotype was found a few times. This chain connects TRBV14 to TRBJ2-1; D is undetermined. Germline V lookup: CDR1 SGHDN, CDR2 FVKESK. V was cut by 8 bases and J by 3 bases, with 8 bases left in between. This CDR3 region has 12 residues. DNA of the CDR3: TGTGCCAGCGCGCTGGGCTACAATGAGCAGTTCTTC. It codes for CASALGYNEQFF. Full variable domain (outside the CDR3, taken from reference TRBV14 and TRBJ2-1): EAGVTQFPSHSVIEKGQTVTLRCDPISGHDNLYWYRRVMGKEIKFLLHFVKESKQDESGMPNNRFLAERTGGTYSTLKVQPAELEDSGVYFCASALGYNEQFFGPGTRLTVL.

This clonotype was found many times. This chain uses TRBV3-1 with TRBJ2-7, with TRBD2 matching 7 bases. This CDR3 spans 13 amino acids. Per the germline V gene, CDR1 is LGHDT and CDR2 is YNNKEL (reference sequence). The V segment lost 5 bases and the J segment 12 bases; nucleotides outside the gene matches: 13. The CDR3 DNA reads TGTGCCAGCAGCTCGGGTCGGGCGGGAGTCGTGTACTTC. It encodes CASSSGRAGVVYF.

This clonotype has only a few counts. This sequence joins TRBV28 and TRBJ1-2; possibly TRBD1 for D (6 bases). The CDR3 has 12 amino acids. Trimming took 8 bases from V and 8 from J, leaving 15 bases between them. CDR1 is MDHEN and CDR2 is SYDVKM in the germline V gene. Written as DNA, the CDR3 is TGTGCCAGCGCGGCAGGGACATCCGGCTACACCTTC. The encoded protein is CASAAGTSGYTF.

This clonotype was detected many times. This chain uses TRBV9 with TRBJ2-3; 8 bases fit TRBD2. With V trimmed by 0 bases and J by 0 bases, 3 bases remained unmatched. The CDR3 consists of 16 residues. CDR1 and CDR2 (germline): SGDLS, YYNGEE. CDR3 residues: CASSVESSGSTDTQYF. In DNA, the CDR3 is TGTGCCAGCAGCGTAGAGTCTAGCGGGAGCACAGATACGCAGTATTTT.

The table lists this clonotype with many counts. This chain uses TRBV2 with TRBJ1-1, with 7 bases fitting TRBD1. CDR1 is SNHLY, CDR2 FYNNEI, per germline. The CDR3 length is 12 residues. The V segment lost 6 bases and the J segment 11 bases; nucleotides outside the gene matches: 9. The CDR3 DNA sequence: TGTGCCAGCAGGCCTGACAGGGTTAAGGCTTTCTTT. It codes for CASRPDRVKAFF.

There are a few counts of this clonotype. The rearrangement uses TRBV7-9 and TRBJ2-1; 8 bases map to TRBD2. The V gene end was trimmed by 5 bases and the J gene end by 0 bases; junction bases not matched to a gene: 9. The CDR3 spans 17 residues. Germline CDR1 and CDR2: SEHNR and FQNEAQ (reference sequence). As DNA, the CDR3 is TGTGCCAGCAGCCTACCCTTAGCGGGATACTCCTACAATGAGCAGTTCTTC. It yields the protein CASSLPLAGYSYNEQFF.

This clonotype was seen a handful of times. The chain is built from TRBV29-1 and TRBJ1-4; D unresolved. The germline CDR1 and CDR2 sequences are SQVTM and ANQGSEA. Deletions cut 2 bases from V and 0 bases from J, with 7 bases between. The CDR3 is 14 amino acids. The CDR3 sequence: CSVESSATNEKLFF. The DNA of the CDR3 is TGCAGCGTTGAAAGCAGTGCAACTAATGAAAAACTGTTTTTT.

The V and J genes are TRBV28 and TRBJ2-1; 9 bases fit TRBD2. Germline loops: CDR1 MDHEN, CDR2 SYDVKM. With V trimmed by 7 bases and J by 8 bases, 9 bases remained unmatched. The CDR3 covers 14 residues. CDR3 sequence reads: CASTDSGSRYEQFF. In nucleotides, the CDR3 is TGTGCCAGCACCGATAGCGGGAGTCGGTATGAGCAGTTCTTC.

The sample holds many counts of this clonotype. V is TRBV20-1 and J is TRBJ2-7; TRBD1 agrees at 12 bases. The CDR3 totals 14 residues. CDR1 DFQATT and CDR2 SNEGSKA come from the germline V gene (reference sequence). Trimming took 6 bases from V and 0 from J; bases not matched to a gene: 3. In DNA form, the CDR3 reads TGCAGTGCGGGACAGGGGGCCGTCTCCTACGAGCAGTACTTC. Amino acid sequence: CSAGQGAVSYEQYF.

The chain employs TRBV4-2 and TRBJ2-4; tentative D call: TRBD2 (6 bases). The V end lost 2 bases, the J end lost 13 bases, and 27 bases lay between the germline ends. CDR1 LGHNA and CDR2 YNFKEQ come from the germline V gene. This CDR3 is built from 17 residues. CDR3 region: CASSQLTRGKGYNEQYF. The CDR3 coding sequence is TGTGCCAGCAGCCAATTGACTAGGGGTAAAGGTTACAATGAGCAGTACTTC.

The chain combines TRBV7-3 with TRBJ2-2; tentatively, D is TRBD2 (6 bases). Trimming took 2 bases from V and 2 from J, leaving 12 bases between them. In germline, CDR1 is SGHTA, CDR2 FQGTGA. This CDR3 region has 16 residues. The CDR3 sequence is CASSLSGSENTGELFF. The CDR3 bases are TGTGCCAGCAGCTTATCCGGGAGCGAAAACACCGGGGAGCTGTTTTTT.

In its sample, this clonotype was seen many times. The chain couples TRBV20-1 to TRBJ1-1, with 7 bases lining up with TRBD1. CDR3 length: 14 residues. Trimming took 5 bases from V and 2 from J; bases not matched to a gene: 8. The germline V gene encodes CDR1 DFQATT and CDR2 SNEGSKA (reference sequence). The CDR3 loop is CSASIRTGNTEAFF. The CDR3 DNA reads TGCAGTGCTTCTATCCGGACAGGTAACACTGAAGCTTTCTTT.

This clonotype was observed at least ten times. This CDR3 reads CASSSFSETQYF. CDR3 sequence (DNA): TGTGCCAGCAGTTCCTTTTCAGAGACCCAGTACTTC. The chain recombines TRBV28 with TRBJ2-5; no firm D call. The germline V and J ends were trimmed by 4 bases and 4 bases, with 7 bases remaining between them. Germline lookup yields CDR1 MDHEN and CDR2 SYDVKM. The CDR3 extends over 12 amino acids.

This clonotype was seen at least ten times. The J gene is TRBJ2-1, the V gene TRBV11-2; D not resolved. The end of the DNA aligns better with TRBJ2-5, so the J call may be wrong. The CDR3 has 14 amino acids. Germline V gene lookup returns CDR1 SGHAT and CDR2 FQNNGV. CDR3 residues: CASSLGVRQETQYF. The CDR3 DNA reads as TGTGCCAGCAGCTTAGGAGTCCGGCAAGAGACCCAGTACTTC.

This chain connects TRBV6-2 or TRBV6-3 to TRBJ1-2, with D possibly TRBD1 on 6 matching bases. Germline-derived CDR1 and CDR2 are MNHEY and SVGEGT. Trimming took off 0 bases at V and 3 bases at J, with 17 bases between the two ends. This CDR3 has 17 residues. CDR3 protein: CASSYSRQGNFHYGYTF. In nucleotides, the CDR3 is TGTGCCAGCAGTTACTCGAGGCAGGGGAATTTTCACTATGGCTACACCTTC.

This clonotype was picked up a small number of times. The germline gene is not matched at one end of the junction; a read error may be the cause. The gene calls are TRBV12-3 or TRBV12-4 and TRBJ2-1; D remains unclear. The CDR3 is 16 residues long. CDR3 coding DNA: TGTGCCAGCAGTCTCCTCCTCAGGAGCTCCTACAATGGGCAGTTCTTC. Translation gives CASSLLLRSSYNGQFF.

This clonotype was counted ten times or more. V and J are TRBV2 and TRBJ2-1; 8 bases agree with TRBD2. Germline V gene data show CDR1 as SNHLY and CDR2 as FYNNEI. This CDR3 has 18 amino acids. V lost 2 bases and J lost 4; bases outside the gene matches: 13. CDR3 loop: CASSESIQIAGSYNEQFF. The CDR3 coding sequence is TGTGCCAGCAGTGAATCGATCCAAATAGCGGGGTCTTACAATGAGCAGTTCTTC.

This clonotype occurred many times. V gene TRBV3-1 combines with J gene TRBJ2-4; 7 bases align to TRBD2. The J segment lost 0 bases and the V segment lost 2 bases, leaving 4 bases of the junction unmatched. Looked up from germline, CDR1 is LGHDT and CDR2 is YNNKEL (reference sequence). The CDR3 covers 16 residues. CDR3 amino acids: CASSQTTSRAKNIQYF. The CDR3 bases are TGTGCCAGCAGCCAAACGACTAGCAGAGCCAAAAACATTCAGTACTTC.

As regards this clonotype: A much more abundant neighbour one base away suggests this may be a read error. The chain combines TRBV4-2 with TRBJ2-1; 13 bases match TRBD2. Germline assignment: CDR1 LGHNA and CDR2 YNFKEQ. The CDR3 loop spans 17 amino acids. The CDR3 here is CASSQDTSGRAADEQLF. CDR3 sequence (DNA): TGTGCCAGCAGCCAAGATACTAGCGGGAGGGCGGCGGATGAGCAGCTCTTC.

This clonotype was seen at least ten times. The V call is TRBV5-1, the J call TRBJ2-7; tentatively, D is TRBD1 or TRBD2 (5 bases each). Between the trimmed V and J ends, which lost 1 base and 5 bases, there was a span of 13 bases. There are 14 residues in the CDR3. CDR1 is SGHRS and CDR2 is YFSETQ in the germline V gene. Here the CDR3 DNA reads TGCGCCAGCAGCTTGAATGGGGCCGGGGACGAGCAGTACTTC. Amino acid sequence: CASSLNGAGDEQYF.

This clonotype has only a few counts. The rearrangement uses TRBV27 and TRBJ2-1; D is perhaps TRBD2 (7 bases). Trimming pared 9 bases from V and 4 bases from J, leaving 16 bases between. In germline, CDR1 is MNHEY, CDR2 SMNVEV (reference sequence). The CDR3 contains 14 residues. The CDR3 region is CASTLGGEYNEQFF. In DNA form, the CDR3 reads TGTGCCAGTACTCTAGGGGGGGAGTACAATGAGCAGTTCTTC.

This clonotype was detected ten times or more. The chain employs TRBV11-1 and TRBJ2-1; D call uncertain. In germline, CDR1 is SGHAT, CDR2 FQDESV (reference sequence). The CDR3 totals 16 residues. Trimming stripped 3 bases from V and 4 bases from J, with 16 bases between. CDR3 DNA sequence: TGTGCCAGCAGCTTGGTATCGTCCAACATTTACAATGAGCAGTTCTTC. Its translation: CASSLVSSNIYNEQFF.

This clonotype was counted at least ten times. The chain has TRBV6-1 and TRBJ2-2; 7 bases match TRBD1. CDR3 length: 17 amino acids. Germline trimming cut 7 bases from V and 3 bases from J; bases unmatched to any gene: 14. The germline CDR1 and CDR2 sequences are MNHNS and SASEGT. This CDR3 is CASTPTGPRADTGELFF. The CDR3 DNA reads TGTGCCAGCACCCCGACAGGGCCCCGTGCTGACACCGGGGAGCTGTTTTTT.

Ten or more counts support this clonotype. The chain carries TRBV20-1 and TRBJ2-7, with 9 nucleotides matching TRBD2. Germline values: CDR1 DFQATT, CDR2 SNEGSKA (reference sequence). This CDR3 spans 15 amino acids. V shed 6 bases and J 1 base; nucleotides not matched to a gene: 10. This chain's CDR3 is CSALRGTSRSYEQYF. The CDR3 bases are TGCAGTGCACTGAGGGGGACTAGCAGATCCTACGAGCAGTACTTC.